This T cell receptor beta chain comes out of a study of T-cell memory formation after mild COVID-19. Overall study: TCR clusters were mostly confined to one donor each.

The CDR3 runs to 14 residues. V was trimmed by 3 bases and J by 6 bases, leaving 11 bases between them. Germline V gene sequence: CDR1 SEHNR, CDR2 FQNEAQ (reference sequence). Details on this clonotype: Its antigen is still unknown.

5'RACE with constant-segment primers yielded barcoded, UMI-tagged TCR alpha and TCR beta cDNA libraries. Via MiXCR, TCRdb re-called the 5' RACE reads, giving one row per CDR3 protein. In the table there are about 110,000 distinct CDR3 sequences, 18% of which are singletons. Study-level findings and limits: Among clones contracting day 15 to 85, CD4/CD8 was balanced, whereas later expanders leaned CD4+. Contracting clones localized mainly to CM and EM when CD4+ and mainly to EMRA when CD8+.

The origin of this receptor is a man aged 18 to 35 who had mild COVID-19 (a few samples of this study predate the infection). Cell type and time point are not known. The genes are TRBV7-9 and TRBJ1-4; D uncertain. Input material: PBMCs or a T cell subset sorted from them (not recorded which). The CDR3 region is CASSFDTGHEKLFF. CDR3 DNA sequence: TGTGCCAGCAGCTTTGACACCGGGCATGAAAAACTGTTTTTT.